One sample yielded the 5 T cell receptor beta chains listed below, sequenced in a study of blood T cell repertoires in COVID-19. TCRdb's table, derived via immunoSEQ multiplex PCR, lists solely in-frame clones and lacks some. The sample carries approximately 240,000 clones, more than 80% recorded once. Sequencing used PBMCs or T cells enriched from blood (not recorded which). The receptor source for this set is a woman younger than 30 in a cohort exposed to, infected with or recovered from COVID-19 (not recorded which).

This chain joins TRBV19 and TRBJ1-1; D uncertain. CDR3 size: 16 residues. Germline values: CDR1 LNHDA, CDR2 SQIVND (reference sequence). V dropped 1 base and J dropped 4 bases, with 16 bases sitting between them. CDR3 protein: CASSIAEVVGGTEAFF. The DNA for the CDR3 is TGTGCCAGTAGTATAGCTGAGGTAGTCGGCGGCACTGAAGCTTTCTTT.

The chain recombines TRBV6-5 with TRBJ1-1; no definite D call. Deletions cut 3 bases from V and 4 bases from J, with 15 bases between. The CDR3 consists of 15 residues. Germline-derived CDR1 and CDR2 are MNHEY and SVGAGI. In DNA form, the CDR3 reads TGTGCCAGCAGTTATGAATTCACACCGATCACTGAAGCTTTCTTT. This codes for CASSYEFTPITEAFF.

This chain joins TRBV6-1 and TRBJ1-1; 8 bases are shared with TRBD1. Germline-derived CDR1 and CDR2 are MNHNS and SASEGT. The CDR3 spans 16 residues. V shed 4 bases, J shed 4 bases, and the junction held 11 bases outside the gene matches. CDR3 coding DNA: TGTGCCAGCAGTGCTTACCGGGACAGGTATGGCACTGAAGCTTTCTTT. Protein: CASSAYRDRYGTEAFF.

This sequence joins TRBV11-1 and TRBJ2-2; the match to TRBD1 covers 12 bases. This CDR3 region has 15 residues. CDR1 and CDR2 from the germline V gene are SGHAT and FQDESV (reference sequence). J lost 7 bases, V lost 5 bases, and 5 bases had no gene match. DNA for the CDR3: TGTGCCAGCAGCCCCGGGACAGGGGGCATCGGGGAGCTGTTTTTT. It specifies CASSPGTGGIGELFF.

This rearrangement joins TRBV6-5 to TRBJ2-2, with 7 bases matching TRBD1. Germline lookup yields CDR1 MNHEY and CDR2 SVGAGI. There are 14 residues in the CDR3. With 7 bases clipped from V and 4 bases from J, the junction kept 6 bases outside the gene matches. CDR3 sequence: CASIGGRGTGELFF. DNA of the CDR3: TGTGCCAGCATAGGGGGCCGCGGCACCGGGGAGCTGTTTTTT.